The 12 T cell receptor beta chains below all came from one sample that was sequenced in a study of blood T cell repertoires in COVID-19. This table comes from immunoSEQ multiplex PCR, and its TCRdb copy is limited to in-frame clones, with some not included. The sample has approximately 75,000 clones, around 88% seen once. Sequencing input: peripheral blood. The receptor source for this set is a man aged 80 or over with COVID-19, enrolled during active disease.

The V gene is TRBV24-1, the J gene TRBJ2-1; 10 bases align to TRBD2. CDR3 length: 15 residues. The V gene end was trimmed by 5 bases and the J gene end by 4 bases; junction bases not matched to a gene: 4. Per germline, CDR1 KGHDR and CDR2 SFDVKD. The CDR3 region is CATSGAGGPYNEQFF. CDR3 DNA sequence: TGTGCCACCAGTGGAGCGGGGGGGCCTTACAATGAGCAGTTCTTC.

The chain has TRBV6-8 and TRBJ2-3; the D is unclear. Per germline, CDR1 MNHGY and CDR2 SAAAGT. Trimming took 2 bases from V and 2 from J, leaving 11 bases between them. The CDR3 runs 15 residues. The CDR3 DNA reads as TGTGCCAGCAGTTACCCCAAGAGGCCCACAGATACGCAGTATTTT. It encodes CASSYPKRPTDTQYF.

V gene TRBV19 combines with J gene TRBJ1-2; TRBD1 aligns across 8 bases. Per the germline V gene, CDR1 is LNHDA and CDR2 is SQIVND (reference sequence). This CDR3 region has 14 residues. The V segment lost 6 bases and the J segment 4 bases; nucleotides outside the gene matches: 7. CDR3 in amino acids: CASRSGTGAYGYTF. The CDR3 bases are TGTGCCAGTAGGTCCGGGACAGGAGCCTATGGCTACACCTTC. The variable domain in full, with the rest retrieved from reference TRBV19 and TRBJ1-2, is DGGITQSPKYLFRKEGQNVTLSCEQNLNHDAMYWYRQDPGQGLRLIYYSQIVNDFQKGDIAEGYSVSREKKESFPLTVTSAQKNPTAFYLCASRSGTGAYGYTFGSGTRLTVV.

The V and J genes are TRBV6-5 and TRBJ1-3, with D perhaps TRBD1 (6 bases). CDR1 MNHEY and CDR2 SVGAGI come from the germline V gene. The V and J ends lost 2 bases and 0 bases respectively, with 8 bases between them. This CDR3 is built from 15 residues. The CDR3 sequence: CASSYQGISGNTIYF. The CDR3 region has the DNA TGTGCCAGCAGTTACCAGGGGATCTCTGGAAACACCATATATTTT.

The CDR3 nucleotides read TGTGCCAGCAGGACAGGCGCCTCTGGAAACACCATATATTTT. Its translation: CASRTGASGNTIYF. The rearrangement uses TRBV6-5 and TRBJ1-3, with a tentative D call TRBD1 (6 bases). The CDR3 sequence is 14 residues long. Trimming took 6 bases from V and 0 from J, leaving 9 bases between them. Germline V gene sequence: CDR1 MNHEY, CDR2 SVGAGI.

The chain has TRBV9 and TRBJ1-4, with TRBD1 matching over 7 bases. The CDR3 is 16 amino acids. Germline-derived CDR1 and CDR2 are SGDLS and YYNGEE. V shed 3 bases, J shed 3 bases, and the junction held 8 bases outside the gene matches. The CDR3, as DNA: TGTGCCAGCAGCGCTACCACAGGGGAAGCTAATGAAAAACTGTTTTTT. Protein sequence: CASSATTGEANEKLFF.

This chain joins TRBV27 and TRBJ2-7, with TRBD2 matching 12 bases. The CDR3 loop spans 19 amino acids. Germline-derived CDR1 and CDR2 are MNHEY and SMNVEV (reference sequence). The V gene end was trimmed by 7 bases and the J gene end by 2 bases; junction bases not matched to a gene: 18. In nucleotides, the CDR3 is TGTGCCAGCACCCATATGACTAGCGGGGGTCGCCAATTTACCTACGAGCAGTACTTC. Its protein product is CASTHMTSGGRQFTYEQYF.

CDR3 DNA: TGTGCCAGCAGCCGGCATAACACCGGGGAGCTGTTTTTT. This gives the protein CASSRHNTGELFF. The chain uses TRBV14 and TRBJ2-2; D gene uncertain. The CDR3 has 13 residues. The germline V gene has CDR1 SGHDN and CDR2 FVKESK. V lost 4 bases to trimming and J lost 2 bases, with 5 bases between them. Supplemented by reference TRBV14 and TRBJ2-2, the full variable domain reads EAGVTQFPSHSVIEKGQTVTLRCDPISGHDNLYWYRRVMGKEIKFLLHFVKESKQDESGMPNNRFLAERTGGTYSTLKVQPAELEDSGVYFCASSRHNTGELFFGEGSRLTVL.

The chain is built from TRBV7-9 and TRBJ1-4; 8 bases line up with TRBD1. Germline assignment: CDR1 SEHNR and CDR2 FQNEAQ (reference sequence). V gave up 5 bases and J gave up 9 bases; unmatched junction bases: 11. The CDR3 loop spans 15 amino acids. CDR3 region: CASSPTSGQGQKLFF. CDR3 nucleotide sequence: TGTGCCAGCAGCCCAACGAGTGGACAGGGACAAAAACTGTTTTTT.

For the CDR3, the DNA is TGTGCTAGTGCCGGGACAGGAGGCTATGGCTACACCTTC. This translates into CASAGTGGYGYTF. J is TRBJ1-2 and V is TRBV12-5; TRBD1 matches at 8 bases. Trimming at V came to 7 bases and at J to 4 bases, leaving 5 bases not matched to a gene. Germline loops: CDR1 LGHNT, CDR2 FRNRAP. The CDR3 totals 13 residues.

V usage is TRBV18 and J usage is TRBJ2-7, with 8 bases matching TRBD1. The CDR3 has 14 amino acids. From germline, CDR1 is KGHSH and CDR2 LQKENI. Trimming removed 2 bases from V and 1 base from J; junction bases left unmatched: 1. The CDR3 loop is CASSPDRGSYEQYF. CDR3 coding DNA: TGTGCCAGCTCACCAGACAGGGGATCCTACGAGCAGTACTTC.

The V and J genes are TRBV2 and TRBJ2-7, with TRBD2 matching 12 bases. V shed 7 bases and J 4 bases; nucleotides not matched to a gene: 2. CDR1 and CDR2 (germline): SNHLY, FYNNEI. CDR3 size: 13 residues. CDR3 in DNA: TGTGCCAGCACTCTAGCGGGGGGGTACGAGCAGTACTTC. Its translation is CASTLAGGYEQYF.